The 8 T cell receptor beta chains in this list originate from one sample, sequenced in a study of radiation and T cells in renal cell carcinoma. As to time point: blood 4 weeks post-SBRT, at nephrectomy. This sample's treatment: 15 Gy SBRT to primary tumor, nephrectomy 4 weeks later. This table comes from immunoSEQ multiplex PCR, and its TCRdb copy is limited to in-frame clones, with some not included. Of approximately 70,000 clones in the sample, about three quarters were seen once. Sequenced here: blood, sampled from a patient whose treatment included radiotherapy and nephrectomy. These receptor sequences come from a man in his 60s with renal cell carcinoma.

The rearrangement links TRBV11-3 to TRBJ2-3; TRBD2 matches at 14 bases. Per the germline V gene, CDR1 is SGHNT and CDR2 is YENEEA. This CDR3 has 16 amino acids. V lost 8 bases, J lost 0 bases, and 4 bases stayed unmatched. The CDR3 protein is CASGTSGSPSTDTQYF. As DNA, the CDR3 is TGTGCCAGCGGGACTAGCGGGAGCCCTAGCACAGATACGCAGTATTTT.

The V gene is TRBV10-1, the J gene TRBJ2-1; a possible D gene is TRBD1 (5 bases). The CDR3 consists of 12 residues. Germline values: CDR1 WNHNN, CDR2 SYGVQD (reference sequence). The ends were cut back, 8 bases at V and 2 bases at J, with 7 bases in the middle. CDR3 DNA: TGCGCCAGCGGGGCGACCTACAATGAGCAGTTCTTC. Protein: CASGATYNEQFF.

V and J are TRBV10-2 and TRBJ2-1; TRBD2 aligns across 10 bases. Germline CDR1 is WSHSY and CDR2 is SAAADI. The CDR3 has 16 amino acids. J was trimmed by 4 bases and V by 0 bases; bases with no gene match: 3. DNA of the CDR3: TGCGCCAGCAGTGAGTCCGAGCGGGGGGGGTACAATGAGCAGTTCTTC. Its protein product is CASSESERGGYNEQFF.

The chain recombines TRBV18 with TRBJ2-7, with 7 bases that match TRBD2. The CDR3 is 13 amino acids. Germline loops: CDR1 KGHSH, CDR2 LQKENI. J lost 3 bases, V lost 3 bases, and 2 bases had no gene match. CDR3 protein: CASSPPGGYEQYV. CDR3 nucleotide sequence: TGTGCCAGCTCACCTCCGGGAGGCTACGAGCAGTACGTC.

This clone came up once. V is TRBV15 and J is TRBJ2-3; D call uncertain. The CDR3 length is 15 residues. Germline V lookup: CDR1 LNHNV, CDR2 YYDKDF (reference sequence). Trimming removed 1 base at V and 3 bases at J, with 11 bases between. CDR3 protein: CATSRGDLTTDTQYF. CDR3 nucleotide sequence: TGTGCCACCAGCAGAGGAGACCTAACTACAGATACGCAGTATTTT.

This rearrangement joins TRBV9 to TRBJ1-4; no firm D call. The CDR3 has 14 residues. Germline V gene lookup returns CDR1 SGDLS and CDR2 YYNGEE. V shed 0 bases and J shed 3 bases, with 6 bases lying between them. In nucleotides, the CDR3 is TGTGCCAGCAGCGTAGGGCTTTCTAATGAAAAACTGTTTTTT. Protein sequence: CASSVGLSNEKLFF.

V usage is TRBV19 and J usage is TRBJ2-5; D is unclear. Germline V gene data show CDR1 as LNHDA and CDR2 as SQIVND (reference sequence). V was cut by 1 base and J by 3 bases, with 6 bases left in between. This CDR3 region has 13 residues. The CDR3 DNA is TGTGCCAGTAGTATAGGCAGAGAAGAGACCCAGTACTTC. It translates to CASSIGREETQYF. The full variable domain, completed using reference TRBV19 and TRBJ2-5, is DGGITQSPKYLFRKEGQNVTLSCEQNLNHDAMYWYRQDPGQGLRLIYYSQIVNDFQKGDIAEGYSVSREKKESFPLTVTSAQKNPTAFYLCASSIGREETQYFGPGTRLLVL.

The V call is TRBV6-4, the J call TRBJ2-1, with TRBD2 matching over 10 bases. J lost 10 bases, V lost 3 bases, and 9 bases had no gene match. Germline V gene lookup returns CDR1 MRHNA and CDR2 SNTAGT. The CDR3 extends over 15 amino acids. The CDR3, as DNA: TGTGCCAGCAGTGAATTGGGTGCTAGCGGGAGAGAGCAGTTCTTC. Protein product: CASSELGASGREQFF.